Each of the 25 T cell receptor beta chains below was sequenced from the same sample in a study of blood T cell repertoires in COVID-19. The repertoire was sequenced with immunoSEQ multiplex PCR; TCRdb's copy has only in-frame clones and lacks some. The table records 90,000 to 150,000 clones, about 90% of them present only once. The material sequenced was peripheral blood. Every receptor here comes from a woman between 50 and 59 years old with active or convalescent COVID-19.

This chain uses TRBV4-3 with TRBJ1-4, with TRBD1 as a possible D gene (6 bases). The V gene lost 1 base and the J gene lost 10 bases, with 22 bases spanning the gap. This CDR3 comprises 17 residues. Germline-derived CDR1 and CDR2 are LGHNA and YSLEER. This chain's CDR3 is CASSQGLEGVRRGKLFF. The CDR3 region has the DNA TGCGCCAGCAGCCAAGGGCTCGAGGGGGTGAGACGAGGAAAACTGTTTTTT.

V gene TRBV7-9 combines with J gene TRBJ2-1, with 9 bases that match TRBD1. The ends lost 5 bases at V and 5 bases at J; junction bases unmatched: 13. The CDR3 runs 17 residues. Germline CDR1 reads SEHNR; CDR2 reads FQNEAQ (reference sequence). CDR3 in amino acids: CASSPQPGQGTDNEQFF. DNA for the CDR3: TGTGCCAGCAGCCCCCAACCGGGACAGGGTACCGACAATGAGCAGTTCTTC. Full variable domain (remainder filled in from reference TRBV7-9 and TRBJ2-1): DTGVSQNPRHKITKRGQNVTFRCDPISEHNRLYWYRQTLGQGPEFLTYFQNEAQLEKSRLLSDRFSAERPKGSFSTLEIQRTEQGDSAMYLCASSPQPGQGTDNEQFFGPGTRLTVL.

This chain connects TRBV7-8 to TRBJ2-7, with 8 nucleotides matching TRBD1. The J segment lost 6 bases and the V segment lost 5 bases, leaving 6 bases of the junction unmatched. This CDR3 is built from 13 residues. Per the germline V gene, CDR1 is SGHVS and CDR2 is FQNEAQ. The CDR3 sequence is CASSRTGGGEQYF. CDR3 in DNA: TGTGCCAGCAGCCGAACAGGGGGAGGCGAGCAGTACTTC.

This clone was seen more than once but under ten times. The rearrangement links TRBV2 to TRBJ2-7; 10 bases line up with TRBD1. With 5 bases clipped from V and 1 base from J, the junction kept 5 bases outside the gene matches. The CDR3 is made up of 15 amino acids. From germline, CDR1 is SNHLY and CDR2 FYNNEI. The CDR3 loop reads CASSPDRGTSYEQYF. In DNA, the CDR3 is TGTGCCAGCAGTCCGGACAGGGGGACATCCTACGAGCAGTACTTC.

The chain uses TRBV27 and TRBJ2-3; 7 positions agree with TRBD2. Germline V gene data show CDR1 as MNHEY and CDR2 as SMNVEV (reference sequence). V was pared by 2 bases and J by 2 bases, with 13 bases of the junction left unmatched. CDR3 length: 18 residues. The CDR3 protein is CASSLTAGSIWDTDTQYF. The CDR3 region has the DNA TGTGCCAGCAGTTTAACAGCGGGAAGCATTTGGGACACAGATACGCAGTATTTT.

The chain has TRBV6-2 or TRBV6-3 and TRBJ1-6, with D possibly matching TRBD1 (5 bases). V lost 3 bases and J lost 0, with 9 bases in between. Germline-derived CDR1 and CDR2 are MNHEY and SVGEGT. The CDR3 length is 16 residues. The CDR3 region is CASSYRGSSYNSPLHF. Here the CDR3 DNA reads TGTGCCAGCAGTTATCGGGGGAGCTCCTATAATTCACCCCTCCACTTT.

The CDR3 sequence is CASNTGNTGELFF. The CDR3 DNA is TGTGCCAGTAACACAGGGAACACCGGGGAGCTGTTTTTT. V is TRBV19 and J is TRBJ2-2; possible D gene TRBD1, 5 bases. V was shortened by 7 bases and J by 1 base, with 7 bases between the two germline ends. Germline V lookup: CDR1 LNHDA, CDR2 SQIVND (reference sequence). The CDR3 is 13 residues long.

The rearrangement joins TRBV3-1 (or the pseudogene TRBV3-2) to TRBJ1-2, with TRBD1 as a possible D gene (6 bases). Deletions cut 0 bases from V and 7 bases from J, with 18 bases between. The CDR3 sequence is 16 residues long. Germline V gives CDR1 LGHDT, CDR2 YNNKEL (reference sequence). CDR3 amino acids: CASSQEALQGRRGYTF. CDR3 nucleotide sequence: TGTGCCAGCAGCCAAGAGGCCCTACAGGGAAGACGTGGCTACACCTTC.

The chain is built from TRBV29-1 and TRBJ1-2; 8 bases are shared with TRBD1. Per the germline V gene, CDR1 is SQVTM and CDR2 is ANQGSEA. The CDR3 covers 12 residues. J was trimmed by 6 bases and V by 3 bases; bases with no gene match: 3. The CDR3 protein is CSVDQGADGYTF. The CDR3 region has the DNA TGCAGCGTTGACCAGGGGGCGGATGGCTACACCTTC.

V gene TRBV6-1 combines with J gene TRBJ1-2; 7 bases are a match to TRBD1. V was pared by 5 bases and J by 5 bases, with 8 bases of the junction left unmatched. Germline CDR1 is MNHNS and CDR2 is SASEGT. The CDR3 covers 14 residues. CDR3 DNA: TGTGCCAGCAGTCCGACAGACAGGGTTTATGGCTACACCTTC. Amino acid sequence: CASSPTDRVYGYTF.

The genes are TRBV11-2 and TRBJ2-1, with 13 bases lining up with TRBD2. The CDR3 consists of 15 residues. The ends lost 4 bases at V and 9 bases at J; junction bases unmatched: 6. Looked up from germline, CDR1 is SGHAT and CDR2 is FQNNGV. The CDR3 region has the DNA TGTGCCAGCAGCTACGGACTAGCGGGAGTGATTGAGCAGTTCTTC. It specifies CASSYGLAGVIEQFF.

This clone was seen repeatedly, ten times or more. This rearrangement joins TRBV7-3 to TRBJ1-2; 8 nucleotides match TRBD1. V lost 5 bases, J lost 8 bases, and 7 bases stayed unmatched. Germline V gives CDR1 SGHTA, CDR2 FQGTGA. This CDR3 spans 13 amino acids. The CDR3 DNA follows: TGTGCCAGCAGCCCCGGACAGGGAGGGGGCTACACCTTC. This codes for CASSPGQGGGYTF.

The genes are TRBV7-2 and TRBJ2-3, with TRBD2 identical over 10 bases. In germline, CDR1 is SGHTA, CDR2 FQGNSA. The trim removed 2 bases at V and 3 bases at J, leaving 2 bases unmatched. The CDR3 contains 15 residues. CDR3 nucleotides: TGTGCCAGCAGCTTATTACTAGCGGGAACAGATACGCAGTATTTT. It encodes CASSLLLAGTDTQYF.

This rearrangement joins TRBV28 to TRBJ2-7; D might be TRBD2 (6 bases). The CDR3 sequence is 12 residues long. Between the trimmed V and J ends, which lost 7 bases and 4 bases, there was a span of 11 bases. Germline V gene sequence: CDR1 MDHEN, CDR2 SYDVKM. DNA for the CDR3: TGTGCCAGCAACCAAGGGACTTACGAGCAGTACTTC. Its protein is CASNQGTYEQYF.

This chain uses TRBV18 with TRBJ2-5, with 9 bases matching TRBD1. Germline-derived CDR1 and CDR2 are KGHSH and LQKENI. The CDR3 loop spans 14 amino acids. The J segment lost 6 bases and the V segment lost 3 bases, leaving 5 bases of the junction unmatched. The CDR3 is CASSPDRGWQTQYF. In nucleotides, the CDR3 is TGTGCCAGCTCACCGGACAGGGGTTGGCAGACCCAGTACTTC.

J is TRBJ2-3 and V is TRBV13, with 8 bases lining up with TRBD2. In germline, CDR1 is PRHDT, CDR2 FYEKMQ (reference sequence). This CDR3 comprises 15 residues. V lost 6 bases to trimming and J lost 6 bases; unmatched junction nucleotides: 11. The CDR3: CASSPRREEGDTQYF. CDR3 nucleotides: TGTGCCAGCAGTCCAAGGCGGGAGGAGGGCGATACGCAGTATTTT.

This clone appeared a few times. The chain employs TRBV19 and TRBJ1-5; 10 nucleotides line up with TRBD1. After removal of 6 bases from V and 6 bases from J, the junction contained 5 bases not matched to a gene. CDR1 and CDR2 from the germline V gene are LNHDA and SQIVND (reference sequence). The CDR3 runs 14 residues. The CDR3 region is CASRPGTGVQPQHF. CDR3 nucleotide sequence: TGTGCCAGTAGGCCCGGGACAGGGGTTCAGCCCCAGCATTTT.

This chain joins TRBV2 and TRBJ2-5; D possibly corresponds to TRBD1 (6 bases). V shed 0 bases and J shed 11 bases, with 31 bases lying between them. Germline CDR1 SNHLY, CDR2 FYNNEI. There are 19 residues in the CDR3. CDR3 loop: CASSEALNYRTVNSYAQYF. CDR3 in DNA: TGTGCCAGCAGTGAAGCGCTTAACTACCGGACAGTAAATTCCTACGCGCAGTACTTC.

The chain joins TRBV15 to TRBJ2-4; TRBD2 matches 7 bases. The germline V gene encodes CDR1 LNHNV and CDR2 YYDKDF (reference sequence). With V trimmed by 3 bases and J by 2 bases, 4 bases remained unmatched. This CDR3 spans 15 amino acids. CDR3 nucleotide sequence: TGTGCCACCAGCAGGAGGGAGGGCTCCAAAAACATTCAGTACTTC. Translated, it gives CATSRREGSKNIQYF. Full variable domain (missing parts from reference TRBV15 and TRBJ2-4): DAMVIQNPRYQVTQFGKPVTLSCSQTLNHNVMYWYQQKSSQAPKLLFHYYDKDFNNEADTPDNFQSRRPNTSFCFLDIRSPGLGDTAMYLCATSRREGSKNIQYFGAGTRLSVL.

The chain employs TRBV9 and TRBJ1-5, with D tentatively TRBD1 (5 bases). The CDR3 loop spans 16 amino acids. The germline V gene has CDR1 SGDLS and CDR2 YYNGEE. V was trimmed by 3 bases and J by 5 bases, leaving 18 bases between them. The CDR3 sequence: CASSAGPGGEDQPQHF. The CDR3 region has the DNA TGTGCCAGCAGCGCAGGGCCGGGCGGAGAAGATCAGCCCCAGCATTTT. Together with reference TRBV9 and TRBJ1-5, the CDR3 gives the full variable domain: DSGVTQTPKHLITATGQRVTLRCSPRSGDLSVYWYQQSLDQGLQFLIQYYNGEERAKGNILERFSAQQFPDLHSELNLSSLELGDSALYFCASSAGPGGEDQPQHFGDGTRLSIL.

The chain links TRBV6-2 or TRBV6-3 to TRBJ1-5, with D tentatively TRBD1 (6 bases). CDR3 length: 15 residues. The germline V gene encodes CDR1 MNHEY and CDR2 SVGEGT. V was clipped by 4 bases and J by 0 bases, with 10 bases between them. In DNA, the CDR3 is TGTGCCAGCAGTTTTCAGGGGTATAGCAATCAGCCCCAGCATTTT. It translates to CASSFQGYSNQPQHF.

With respect to this clone: This specimen includes other DNA sequences encoding the same CDR3. This chain uses TRBV19 with TRBJ2-5; 8 bases line up with TRBD1. The CDR3 totals 15 residues. V dropped 2 bases and J dropped 5; count of bases not matched to a gene: 7. Germline assignment: CDR1 LNHDA and CDR2 SQIVND (reference sequence). This chain's CDR3 is CASSISRGRGETQYF. In DNA form, the CDR3 reads TGTGCCAGTAGTATAAGCAGGGGGCGCGGCGAGACCCAGTACTTC. Full variable domain (rest looked up from reference TRBV19 and TRBJ2-5): DGGITQSPKYLFRKEGQNVTLSCEQNLNHDAMYWYRQDPGQGLRLIYYSQIVNDFQKGDIAEGYSVSREKKESFPLTVTSAQKNPTAFYLCASSISRGRGETQYFGPGTRLLVL.

The chain recombines TRBV9 with TRBJ2-7; TRBD2 matches at 11 bases. Germline assignment: CDR1 SGDLS and CDR2 YYNGEE. The CDR3 runs 16 residues. V was clipped by 0 bases and J by 3 bases; unmatched bases: 5. CDR3 sequence: CASSVDGTSGRYEQYF. The DNA for the CDR3 is TGTGCCAGCAGCGTAGACGGGACTAGCGGCCGCTACGAGCAGTACTTC. The full variable domain, completed using reference TRBV9 and TRBJ2-7, is DSGVTQTPKHLITATGQRVTLRCSPRSGDLSVYWYQQSLDQGLQFLIQYYNGEERAKGNILERFSAQQFPDLHSELNLSSLELGDSALYFCASSVDGTSGRYEQYFGPGTRLTVT.

The rearrangement joins TRBV28 to TRBJ1-3, with 10 bases aligning to TRBD1. Trimming at V came to 5 bases and at J to 1 base, leaving 8 bases not matched to a gene. CDR3 length equals 17 residues. CDR1 and CDR2 from the germline V gene are MDHEN and SYDVKM. The CDR3 DNA reads as TGTGCCAGCAGTACCCGACAGGGGGCATTATCTGGAAACACCATATATTTT. Its protein is CASSTRQGALSGNTIYF.

This sequence joins TRBV5-1 and TRBJ2-5, with TRBD2 identical over 7 bases. J was trimmed by 5 bases and V by 4 bases; bases with no gene match: 5. CDR1 and CDR2 (germline): SGHRS, YFSETQ. The CDR3 consists of 13 residues. CDR3 DNA sequence: TGCGCCAGCAGCCCCGCGGGAGAGGAGACCCAGTACTTC. Protein sequence: CASSPAGEETQYF.